This T cell receptor (beta chain) was found in a study of cytomegalovirus exposure and HLA in healthy donors. Use of 60 Vbeta and 13 Jbeta primers characterized the PCR. The table came from immunoSEQ multiplex PCR; TCRdb's copy has only in-frame clones and leaves some out. Of 100,000 to 150,000 clones listed, 84% are singletons. This clone was counted once. The donors comprised healthy bone marrow donors. Germline lookup yields CDR1 MGHRA and CDR2 YSYEKL. The junction had 2 bases not matched to a gene; V was cut back by 1 base and J by 12 bases. This CDR3 has 13 residues. The rearrangement joins TRBV4-1 to TRBJ1-6, with TRBD1 matching 8 bases. This TCR was sampled from a woman between 18 and 29 years old in good health and CMV-seropositive. Source material: PBMCs. CDR3 protein: CASSQVTGEPLHF. In nucleotides, the CDR3 is TGCGCCAGCAGCCAAGTGACAGGGGAACCCCTCCACTTT.